This T cell receptor beta chain comes out of a study of CD8 T cells in Susac syndrome. The V gene's germline CDR1 is MNHEY and CDR2 SMNVEV (reference sequence). V gave up 4 bases and J gave up 1 base, with 10 bases separating them. This CDR3 contains 14 residues. About 0.5 to 1 ug RNA was reverse transcribed with random hexamers. Each CDR3 protein gets one entry after TCRdb re-called the immunoSEQ multiplex PCR reads with MiXCR. The data contain 140,000 to 150,000 distinct CDR3 sequences, approximately 96% of them seen just once; the ten biggest clones take up over 0.075%. The chain couples TRBV27 to TRBJ1-1; TRBD1 is a possible D gene (5 bases). This TCR came from a human donor with Susac syndrome. The specimen was CD4+ T cells from PBMCs. CDR3 in DNA: TGTGCCAGCAGTTCAGGGACCCCGAACACTGAAGCTTTCTTT. Protein sequence: CASSSGTPNTEAFF.